These T cell receptor beta chains were read from a single sample in a study of OX40 agonist ivuxolimab in advanced cancers. Clones were sequenced by immunoSEQ multiplex PCR, and TCRdb holds only the in-frame ones, with some missing. The table shows tens of thousands of clones, with approximately 90% occurring only once. This sample comprised CD4+ or CD8+ T cells sorted from blood, obtained in a trial of the OX40 agonist ivuxolimab. The receptors shown here come from an adult with an advanced solid tumor such as melanoma, head and neck, liver or kidney cancer. The CDR3 runs from the conserved cysteine through the conserved F or W. A D gene is named only where the DNA matches it firmly. Clone size, where shown, is once, few, many, or a class for clones that have expanded.

D	V	J	size	DNA	CDR3
.	TRBV11-2	TRBJ2-7	.	TGTGCCAGCAGCTTCTCCGGGACACCGAGCTCCTACGAGCAGTACTTC	CASSFSGTPSSYEQYF
.	TRBV7-9	TRBJ2-1	.	TGTGCCAGCAGCTTGGGATGGGGGCTCTCCTACAATGAGCAGTTCTTC	CASSLGWGLSYNEQFF
.	TRBV14	TRBJ2-1	.	TGTGCCAGCAGCCCCAGGTCAGCCTACAATGAGCAGTTCTTC	CASSPRSAYNEQFF
TRBD1	TRBV27	TRBJ2-7	once	TGTGCCAGCAGCCTCAGGGGGCGGGCTAGCGTGCAGTACTTC	CASSLRGRASVQYF
.	TRBV27	TRBJ2-1	.	TGTGCCAGCAGTTCACAGGTCACGGCTACCTCCTACAATGAGCAGTTCTTC	CASSSQVTATSYNEQFF
.	TRBV19	TRBJ2-1	.	TGTGCCAGTAGTATTTTCAATGAGCAGTTCTTC	CASSIFNEQFF
TRBD1	TRBV10-3	TRBJ2-7	.	TGTGCCATCAGTCCGGGACAGGGGGCGTCCTACGAGCAGTACTTC	CAISPGQGASYEQYF
.	TRBV11-2	TRBJ2-3	.	TGTGCCAGCAGCTTAGACAGGGGTATAGATACGCAGTATTTT	CASSLDRGIDTQYF
.	TRBV28	TRBJ1-1	.	TGTGCCAGCAGTAGGGGTTACACTGAAGCTTTCTTT	CASSRGYTEAFF
TRBD2	TRBV11-2	TRBJ2-7	once	TGTGCCAGCAGCTTATCCACTAGCGGGAGTTACGAGCAGTACTTC	CASSLSTSGSYEQYF
.	TRBV5-6	TRBJ1-3	.	TGTGCCAGCAGCTTGGTTCAAGGGTCTGGAAACACCATATATTTT	CASSLVQGSGNTIYF
.	TRBV15	TRBJ2-1	.	TGTGCCACCAGCAGAGCGGACTCCTACAATGAGCAGTTCTTC	CATSRADSYNEQFF
.	TRBV7-8	TRBJ1-2	.	TGTGCCAGCAGCTTAGCCCGAACAGGGACGAGGGGCTACACCTTC	CASSLARTGTRGYTF
.	TRBV7-2	TRBJ2-7	.	TGTGCCAGCAGCTTAGAAAGTGGGAGGACCTACGAGCAGTACTTC	CASSLESGRTYEQYF
TRBD1	TRBV4-1	TRBJ2-1	.	TGCGCCAGCAGCCGGGGACAGGGCTTGGGGAATGAGCAGTTCTTC	CASSRGQGLGNEQFF
.	TRBV27	TRBJ2-1	.	TGTGCCAGCAGTTTAGGGGGTTCCTACAATGAGCAGTTCTTC	CASSLGGSYNEQFF
.	TRBV30	TRBJ2-7	.	TGTGCCTATGTTCCTAACGGGAGAATCCACGAGCAGTACTTC	CAYVPNGRIHEQYF
.	TRBV19	TRBJ1-2	.	TGTGCCAGTAGGGCACTGGCGGGACGCGGCTACACCTTC	CASRALAGRGYTF
TRBD2	TRBV6-1	TRBJ2-1	once	TGTGCCAGCAGTGTAGCGGGAGAAGACGAGCAGTTCTTC	CASSVAGEDEQFF
TRBD2	TRBV28	TRBJ2-7	.	TGTGCCAGCAGTTTCGTTAGCGGGAGCTACGAGCAGTACTTC	CASSFVSGSYEQYF
TRBD1	TRBV30	TRBJ1-2	.	TGTGCCTGGAGTGTCCAGGGGGGGCCCCTTAACTATGGCTACACCTTC	CAWSVQGGPLNYGYTF
TRBD2	TRBV6-5	TRBJ2-1	.	TGTGCCAGCAGTTACACCACTAGCGGGAGTTACAATGAGCAGTTCTTC	CASSYTTSGSYNEQFF
TRBD2	TRBV7-8	TRBJ2-1	once	TGTGCCAGCAGCTTATGGGCCGGGAGGGCCCCGAATGAGCAGTTCTTC	CASSLWAGRAPNEQFF
TRBD2	TRBV5-6	TRBJ2-3	.	TGTGCCAGCAGCTTCCTTAGCGGGGGCACAGATACGCAGTATTTT	CASSFLSGGTDTQYF
.	TRBV5-1	TRBJ2-2	.	TGCGCCAGCAGCTTGGCTACAGGGAACACCGGGGAGCTGTTTTTT	CASSLATGNTGELFF
TRBD2	TRBV11-2	TRBJ2-2	.	TGTGCCAGCAGCCCAACTAGCGGGCGGGGGGAGCTGTTTTTT	CASSPTSGRGELFF
.	TRBV29-1	TRBJ2-3	once	TGCAGCGCTCGGGGAGCCCCAGATACGCAGTATTTT	CSARGAPDTQYF
TRBD2	TRBV5-4	TRBJ2-5	.	TGTGCCAGCAGCTTGGAGGGGGCTAGCGGGAGCGGGACCCAGTACTTC	CASSLEGASGSGTQYF
.	TRBV10-3	TRBJ2-5	.	TGTGCCATCAGTCCCACAACCCCCGAATACAGGGGAGGTCGAGAGACCCAGTACTTC	CAISPTTPEYRGGRETQYF
TRBD2	TRBV7-2	TRBJ2-7	.	TGTGCCAGCAGCTTAGGACTAGCGGGACTCTACGAGCAGTACTTC	CASSLGLAGLYEQYF
.	TRBV9	TRBJ1-6	.	TGTGCCAGCAGCGCAAAAAATTCACCCCTCCACTTT	CASSAKNSPLHF
TRBD1	TRBV6-1	TRBJ1-1	once	TGTGCCAGCAGGGACAGGGGGAGGGGGAACACTGAAGCTTTCTTT	CASRDRGRGNTEAFF
TRBD1	TRBV5-6	TRBJ1-1	.	TGTGCCAGCAGCTCACAGGGGTGGAACACTGAAGCTTTCTTT	CASSSQGWNTEAFF
.	TRBV11-2	TRBJ1-1	.	TGTGCCAGCAGCCCGGGACCGAGGAACACTGAAGCTTTCTTT	CASSPGPRNTEAFF
TRBD1	TRBV6-5	TRBJ2-3	.	TGTGCCAGCAGCCGGGACAGGGGGCTTTTAGATACGCAGTATTTT	CASSRDRGLLDTQYF